This T cell receptor beta chain was captured by sequencing in a study of cytomegalovirus exposure and HLA in healthy donors. The PCR made use of 60 Vbeta and 13 Jbeta primers. The data were produced by immunoSEQ multiplex PCR, yet TCRdb's version contains in-frame clones alone and is incomplete. This table holds 70,000 to 100,000 clones, roughly two thirds found once. Sequenced material: PBMCs. The TCR was taken from a woman aged 50 to 65 in good health and CMV-seropositive.

Here the CDR3 reads CASSLSRDSSYNEQFF. The CDR3 nucleotides are TGTGCCAGCAGTTTAAGCCGGGACAGCTCCTACAATGAGCAGTTCTTC. The chain is built from TRBV27 and TRBJ2-1, with TRBD1 matching 7 bases. There are 16 residues in the CDR3. The germline CDR1 and CDR2 sequences are MNHEY and SMNVEV (reference sequence). J lost 0 bases, V lost 2 bases, and 4 bases had no gene match.